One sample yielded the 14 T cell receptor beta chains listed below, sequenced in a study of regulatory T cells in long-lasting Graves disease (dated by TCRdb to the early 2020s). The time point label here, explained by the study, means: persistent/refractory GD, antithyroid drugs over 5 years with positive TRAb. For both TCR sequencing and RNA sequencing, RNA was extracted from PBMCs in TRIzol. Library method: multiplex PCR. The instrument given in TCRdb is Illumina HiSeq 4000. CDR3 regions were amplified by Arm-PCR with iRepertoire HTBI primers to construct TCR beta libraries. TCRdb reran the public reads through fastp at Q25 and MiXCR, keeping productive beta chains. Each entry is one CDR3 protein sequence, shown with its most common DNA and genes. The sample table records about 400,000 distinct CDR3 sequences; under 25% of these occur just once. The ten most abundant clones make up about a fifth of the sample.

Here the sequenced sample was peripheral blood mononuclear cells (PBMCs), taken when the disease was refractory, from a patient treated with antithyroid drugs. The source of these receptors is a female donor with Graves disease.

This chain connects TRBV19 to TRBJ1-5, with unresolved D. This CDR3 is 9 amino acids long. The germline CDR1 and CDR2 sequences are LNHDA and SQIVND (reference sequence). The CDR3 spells CAPGQPQHF. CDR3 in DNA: TGTGCACCGGGGCAGCCCCAGCATTTT.

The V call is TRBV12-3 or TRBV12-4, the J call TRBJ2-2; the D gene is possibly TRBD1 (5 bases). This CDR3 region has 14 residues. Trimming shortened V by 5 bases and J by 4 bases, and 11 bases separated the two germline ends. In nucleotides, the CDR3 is TGTGCCAGCAGTATTAGGGGTGGCACCGGGGAGCTGTTTTTT. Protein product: CASSIRGGTGELFF.

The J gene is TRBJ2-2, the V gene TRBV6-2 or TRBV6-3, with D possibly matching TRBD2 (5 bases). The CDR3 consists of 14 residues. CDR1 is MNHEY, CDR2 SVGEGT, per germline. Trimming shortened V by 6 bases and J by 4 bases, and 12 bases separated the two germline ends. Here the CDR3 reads CASRTRVRTGELFF. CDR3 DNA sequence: TGTGCCAGCAGGACGAGGGTCCGCACCGGGGAGCTGTTTTTT.

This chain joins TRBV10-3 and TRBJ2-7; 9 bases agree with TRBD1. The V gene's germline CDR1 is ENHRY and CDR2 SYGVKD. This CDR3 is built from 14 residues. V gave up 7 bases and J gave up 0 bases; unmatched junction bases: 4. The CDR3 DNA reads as TGTGCCATCACTGACAGGGGGTACTCCTACGAGCAGTACTTC. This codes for CAITDRGYSYEQYF.

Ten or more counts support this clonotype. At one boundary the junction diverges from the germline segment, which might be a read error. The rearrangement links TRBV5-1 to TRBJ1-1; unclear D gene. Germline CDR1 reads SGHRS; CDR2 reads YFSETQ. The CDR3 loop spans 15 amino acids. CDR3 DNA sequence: TGTGCCAGCAGCTTGGCTGGCAGCCTGAACACTGAAGCTTTCTTT. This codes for CASSLAGSLNTEAFF. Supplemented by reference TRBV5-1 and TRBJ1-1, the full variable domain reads KAGVTQTPRYLIKTRGQQVTLSCSPISGHRSVSWYQQTPGQGLQFLFEYFSETQRNKGNFPGRFSGRQFSNSRSEMNVSTLELGDSALYLCASSLAGSLNTEAFFGQGTRLTVV.

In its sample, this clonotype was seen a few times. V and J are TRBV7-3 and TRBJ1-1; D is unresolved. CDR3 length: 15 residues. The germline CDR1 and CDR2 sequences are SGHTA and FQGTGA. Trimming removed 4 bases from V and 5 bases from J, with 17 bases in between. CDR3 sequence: CASSSSADLGTEAFF. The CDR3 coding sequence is TGTGCCAGCAGCTCATCAGCGGACTTAGGGACTGAAGCTTTCTTT.

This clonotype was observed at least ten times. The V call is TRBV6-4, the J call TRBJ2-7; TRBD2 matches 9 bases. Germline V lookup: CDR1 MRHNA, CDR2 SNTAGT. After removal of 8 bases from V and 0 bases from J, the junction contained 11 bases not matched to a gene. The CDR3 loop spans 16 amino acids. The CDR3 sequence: CASLSGKREDSYEQYF. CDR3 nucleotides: TGTGCCAGCCTCTCGGGAAAGCGGGAGGACTCCTACGAGCAGTACTTC.

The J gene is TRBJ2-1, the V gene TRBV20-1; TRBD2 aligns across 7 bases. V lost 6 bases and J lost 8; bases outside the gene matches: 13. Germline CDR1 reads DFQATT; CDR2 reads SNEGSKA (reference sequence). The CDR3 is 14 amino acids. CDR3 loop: CSASQGGSSDEQFF. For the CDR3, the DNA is TGCAGTGCCAGTCAGGGCGGGAGTAGCGATGAGCAGTTCTTC.

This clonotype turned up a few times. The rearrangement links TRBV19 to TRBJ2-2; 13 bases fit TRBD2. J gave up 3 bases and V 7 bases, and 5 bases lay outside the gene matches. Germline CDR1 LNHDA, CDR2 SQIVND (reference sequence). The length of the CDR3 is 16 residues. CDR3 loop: CASTKTSGRHTGELFF. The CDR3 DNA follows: TGTGCCAGTACCAAGACTAGCGGGAGGCACACCGGGGAGCTGTTTTTT.

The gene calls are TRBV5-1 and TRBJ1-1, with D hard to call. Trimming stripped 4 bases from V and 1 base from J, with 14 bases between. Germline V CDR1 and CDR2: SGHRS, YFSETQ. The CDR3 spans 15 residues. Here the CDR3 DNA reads TGCGCCAGCAGCCTCCAGGCGGGTGCGAACACTGAAGCTTTCTTT. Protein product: CASSLQAGANTEAFF.

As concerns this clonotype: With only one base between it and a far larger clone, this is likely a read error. CDR3 coding DNA: TGTGCCAGCAGCCCCGGGACAGCCTATGGCTACACCTTC. Protein: CASSPGTAYGYTF. V and J are TRBV5-6 and TRBJ1-2; TRBD1 matches 7 bases. V was pared by 4 bases and J by 4 bases, with 4 bases of the junction left unmatched. Germline V lookup: CDR1 SGHDT, CDR2 YYEEEE. CDR3 length equals 13 residues.

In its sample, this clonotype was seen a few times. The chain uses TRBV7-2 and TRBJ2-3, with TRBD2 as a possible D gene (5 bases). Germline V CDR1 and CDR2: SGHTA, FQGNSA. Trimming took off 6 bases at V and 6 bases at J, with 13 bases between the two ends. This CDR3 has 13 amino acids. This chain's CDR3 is CASRDSGMDTQYF. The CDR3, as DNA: TGTGCCAGCAGGGACTCGGGTATGGATACGCAGTATTTT.

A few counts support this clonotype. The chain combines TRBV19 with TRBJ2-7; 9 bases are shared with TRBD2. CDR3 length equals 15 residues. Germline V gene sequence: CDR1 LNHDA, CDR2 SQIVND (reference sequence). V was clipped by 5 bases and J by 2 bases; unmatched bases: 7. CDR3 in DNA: TGTGCCAGTAGTTCCGGGACTAGCCCTACCTACGAGCAGTACTTC. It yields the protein CASSSGTSPTYEQYF. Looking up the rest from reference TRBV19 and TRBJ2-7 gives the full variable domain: DGGITQSPKYLFRKEGQNVTLSCEQNLNHDAMYWYRQDPGQGLRLIYYSQIVNDFQKGDIAEGYSVSREKKESFPLTVTSAQKNPTAFYLCASSSGTSPTYEQYFGPGTRLTVT.

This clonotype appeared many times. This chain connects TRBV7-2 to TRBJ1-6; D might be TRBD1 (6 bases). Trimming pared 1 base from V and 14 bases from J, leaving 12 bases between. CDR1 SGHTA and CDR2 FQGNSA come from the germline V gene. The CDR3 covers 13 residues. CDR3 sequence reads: CASSLGGRRTLHF. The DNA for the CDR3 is TGTGCCAGCAGCTTAGGGGGGCGAAGGACCCTCCACTTT.